These 19 T cell receptor beta chains originate from one sample sequenced in a study of cytomegalovirus exposure and HLA in healthy donors. The primer mix had 60 Vbeta and 13 Jbeta primers. Sequencing was performed with immunoSEQ multiplex PCR; in TCRdb, only in-frame clones are kept and a portion is missing. This sample yields more than 150,000 clones, of which roughly 74% are seen a single time; 4.5% to 7.5% belongs to the top ten. Sequencing was performed on PBMCs. These receptors were obtained from a woman between 25 and 40 years old in good health and CMV-seropositive.

The chain recombines TRBV5-4 with TRBJ1-4, with 9 bases matching TRBD1. Germline assignment: CDR1 SGHNT and CDR2 YYREEE (reference sequence). J lost 6 bases, V lost 4 bases, and 4 bases had no gene match. The CDR3 loop spans 14 amino acids. CDR3 DNA sequence: TGTGCCAGCAGCATCGGGACAGGGTATGAAAAACTGTTTTTT. It yields the protein CASSIGTGYEKLFF.

The chain combines TRBV11-2 with TRBJ2-1, with D hard to call. Germline CDR1 is SGHAT and CDR2 is FQNNGV. This CDR3 spans 13 amino acids. Trimming removed 5 bases from V and 4 bases from J, with 9 bases in between. The CDR3 spells CASSQAGYNEQFF. The CDR3 DNA is TGTGCCAGCAGCCAAGCAGGATACAATGAGCAGTTCTTC.

The CDR3 loop is CASSVNGGSTDTQYF. CDR3 DNA: TGTGCCAGCAGCGTCAACGGCGGGAGCACAGATACGCAGTATTTT. The chain recombines TRBV27 with TRBJ2-3; D is possibly TRBD2 (5 bases). Trimming took off 6 bases at V and 0 bases at J, with 13 bases between the two ends. Germline-derived CDR1 and CDR2 are MNHEY and SMNVEV (reference sequence). The CDR3 runs to 15 residues.

The genes are TRBV29-1 and TRBJ2-1; 9 nucleotides match TRBD1. Losses at the gene ends were 4 bases for V and 7 bases for J; bases not matched to a gene: 2. The CDR3 totals 12 residues. Germline values: CDR1 SQVTM, CDR2 ANQGSEA. CDR3 protein: CSVAQGANEQFF. CDR3 sequence (DNA): TGCAGCGTTGCACAGGGGGCAAATGAGCAGTTCTTC.

The gene calls are TRBV19 and TRBJ2-6; 9 bases map to TRBD1. The V and J ends lost 3 bases and 4 bases, in that order; junction bases with no gene match: 7. Per the germline V gene, CDR1 is LNHDA and CDR2 is SQIVND (reference sequence). CDR3 length: 17 amino acids. The CDR3 sequence is CASSMRQGDSGANVLTF. DNA for the CDR3: TGTGCCAGTAGTATGAGACAGGGGGACTCCGGGGCCAACGTCCTGACTTTC.

The gene calls are TRBV5-6 and TRBJ1-4, with D possibly matching TRBD1 (5 bases). Germline V gene lookup returns CDR1 SGHDT and CDR2 YYEEEE. V was clipped by 4 bases and J by 8 bases, with 15 bases between them. CDR3 length: 14 residues. The CDR3 coding sequence is TGTGCCAGCAGCATGCAGGGAGGAGGCGAAAAACTGTTTTTT. Translated, it gives CASSMQGGGEKLFF. The whole variable domain, filled in from reference TRBV5-6 and TRBJ1-4, reads DAGVTQSPTHLIKTRGQQVTLRCSPKSGHDTVSWYQQALGQGPQFIFQYYEEEERQRGNFPDRFSGHQFPNYSSELNVNALLLGDSALYLCASSMQGGGEKLFFGSGTQLSVL.

This clone has a single count. The chain has TRBV7-9 and TRBJ2-7; D gene ambiguous. The CDR3 has 12 amino acids. V was clipped by 5 bases and J by 2 bases, with 7 bases between them. Germline V gene data show CDR1 as SEHNR and CDR2 as FQNEAQ (reference sequence). CDR3 region: CASSPETYEQYF. The CDR3 nucleotides read TGTGCCAGCAGCCCGGAGACCTACGAGCAGTACTTC.

The chain is built from TRBV28 and TRBJ2-2; 7 bases fit TRBD1. Losses at the gene ends were 5 bases for V and 4 bases for J; bases not matched to a gene: 4. Germline CDR1 is MDHEN and CDR2 is SYDVKM. This CDR3 comprises 14 residues. The CDR3 nucleotides are TGTGCCAGCAGTCGGGACAGTGCCACCGGGGAGCTGTTTTTT. Translation gives CASSRDSATGELFF.

V gene TRBV4-3 combines with J gene TRBJ1-1, with D perhaps matching TRBD1 (6 bases). The germline V gene has CDR1 LGHNA and CDR2 YSLEER. Trimming took 4 bases from V and 0 from J, leaving 15 bases between them. The CDR3 runs 16 residues. CDR3 DNA sequence: TGCGCCAGCAGCCCAGGGGCCGGACTCCTGAACACTGAAGCTTTCTTT. Translating gives CASSPGAGLLNTEAFF.

The V call is TRBV7-2, the J call TRBJ2-1, with 7 bases fitting TRBD1. CDR1 and CDR2 from the germline V gene are SGHTA and FQGNSA. The CDR3 is 13 residues long. V lost 5 bases to trimming and J lost 12 bases; unmatched junction nucleotides: 10. The CDR3 reads CASSQITGVRQFF. The CDR3 DNA is TGTGCCAGCAGCCAGATTACAGGGGTAAGGCAGTTCTTC.

The chain has TRBV5-1 and TRBJ1-6, with D maybe TRBD1 (5 bases). Trimming took off 1 base at V and 5 bases at J, with 13 bases between the two ends. Germline V gene lookup returns CDR1 SGHRS and CDR2 YFSETQ. The CDR3 covers 16 residues. The CDR3 loop reads CASSLSRGSDNSPLHF. The CDR3 nucleotides are TGCGCCAGCAGCTTGTCTCGGGGGTCGGATAATTCACCCCTCCACTTT.

The rearrangement uses TRBV7-8 and TRBJ2-2; the D gene is possibly TRBD2 (5 bases). Germline values: CDR1 SGHVS, CDR2 FQNEAQ. V was clipped by 8 bases and J by 0 bases, with 16 bases between them. This CDR3 region has 16 residues. The chain's CDR3 is CASGPRLRANTGELFF. CDR3 bases: TGTGCCAGCGGTCCCAGGCTGCGGGCGAACACCGGGGAGCTGTTTTTT. Combining the CDR3 with reference TRBV7-8 and TRBJ2-2 gives the whole variable domain GAGVSQSPRYKVAKRGQDVALRCDPISGHVSLFWYQQALGQGPEFLTYFQNEAQLDKSGLPSDRFFAERPEGSVSTLKIQRTQQEDSAVYLCASGPRLRANTGELFFGEGSRLTVL.

There are a few counts of this clone. The chain links TRBV9 to TRBJ2-5; 8 bases map to TRBD2. This CDR3 is 16 amino acids long. In germline, CDR1 is SGDLS, CDR2 YYNGEE. V was pared by 7 bases and J by 5 bases, with 16 bases of the junction left unmatched. CDR3 sequence: CASGPSGLRGRETQYF. The CDR3 DNA follows: TGTGCCAGCGGGCCTAGCGGGTTGCGGGGAAGGGAGACCCAGTACTTC.

The chain links TRBV4-1 to TRBJ2-5; D is perhaps TRBD1 (5 bases). CDR1 and CDR2 (germline): MGHRA, YSYEKL. The V and J ends lost 0 bases and 4 bases respectively, with 21 bases between them. The CDR3 totals 18 residues. The CDR3 here is CASSQESNSRVWAETQYF. DNA for the CDR3: TGCGCCAGCAGCCAAGAAAGCAATTCCAGGGTTTGGGCAGAGACCCAGTACTTC.

The chain employs TRBV7-8 and TRBJ1-2; weak D call: TRBD1 (5 bases). CDR1 and CDR2 from the germline V gene are SGHVS and FQNEAQ. CDR3 length equals 14 residues. Trimming removed 4 bases at V and 7 bases at J, with 16 bases between. The CDR3 protein is CASSYLRVEGGYTF. The CDR3 DNA follows: TGTGCCAGCAGCTACCTCAGGGTGGAGGGTGGCTACACCTTC.

V gene TRBV7-2 combines with J gene TRBJ1-5; no firm D call. Germline lookup yields CDR1 SGHTA and CDR2 FQGNSA. V was pared by 0 bases and J by 1 base, with 16 bases between. The CDR3 is made up of 18 amino acids. The CDR3 loop is CASSLARGLMRSNQPQHF. CDR3 DNA: TGTGCCAGCAGCTTAGCGCGGGGTCTAATGCGGAGCAATCAGCCCCAGCATTTT.

This chain connects TRBV10-3 to TRBJ1-1; D is possibly TRBD1 (5 bases). Germline values: CDR1 ENHRY, CDR2 SYGVKD. Trimming cost V 9 bases and J 4 bases, with 15 bases left between them. The CDR3 length is 13 residues. CDR3 amino acids: CAIRGTDGTEAFF. CDR3 DNA: TGTGCCATTAGGGGAACGGACGGCACTGAAGCTTTCTTT.

As to this clone: One end of the junction does not line up with germline, which may come from a read error. The CDR3 DNA follows: TGTGCCAGCAGTGAACTTCCGGGACAGGGTAATCGGCCCCAGCATTTT. It codes for CASSELPGQGNRPQHF. This rearrangement joins TRBV6-1 to TRBJ1-5, with 9 bases that match TRBD1. From germline, CDR1 is MNHNS and CDR2 SASEGT. This CDR3 is built from 16 residues.

The rearrangement links TRBV7-2 to TRBJ2-1; 14 positions match TRBD2. The CDR3 sequence is 18 residues long. CDR1 SGHTA and CDR2 FQGNSA come from the germline V gene. The V gene end was trimmed by 0 bases and the J gene end by 4 bases; junction bases not matched to a gene: 5. As DNA, the CDR3 is TGTGCCAGCAGCTTAGCGGGACTAGCGGGAGACCTTTACAATGAGCAGTTCTTC. It translates to CASSLAGLAGDLYNEQFF.